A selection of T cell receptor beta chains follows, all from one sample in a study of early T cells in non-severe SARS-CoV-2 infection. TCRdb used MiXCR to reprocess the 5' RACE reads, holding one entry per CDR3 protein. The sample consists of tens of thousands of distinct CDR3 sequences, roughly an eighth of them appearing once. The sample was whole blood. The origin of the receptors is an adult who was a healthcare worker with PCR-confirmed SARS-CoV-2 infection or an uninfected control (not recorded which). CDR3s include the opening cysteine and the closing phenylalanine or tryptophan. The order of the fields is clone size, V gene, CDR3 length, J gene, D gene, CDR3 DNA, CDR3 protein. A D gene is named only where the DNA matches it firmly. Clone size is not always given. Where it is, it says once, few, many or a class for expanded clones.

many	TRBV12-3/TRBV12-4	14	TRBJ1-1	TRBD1	TGTGCCAGCAGTACGCGGACAGGGGGCACTGAAGCTTTCTTT	CASSTRTGGTEAFF
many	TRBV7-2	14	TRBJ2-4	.	TGTGCCAGCAGCTTGGCGAGTGGGAAAAACATTCAGTACTTC	CASSLASGKNIQYF
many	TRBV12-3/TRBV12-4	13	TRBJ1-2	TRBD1	TGTGCCAGCAGTCTTACAGGGGTTCTCGGCTACACCTTC	CASSLTGVLGYTF
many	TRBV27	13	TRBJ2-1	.	TGTGCCAGCAGCTGGCTCGGATCCCCTGAGCAGTTCTTC	CASSWLGSPEQFF
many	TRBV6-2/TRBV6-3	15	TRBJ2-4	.	TGTGCCAGCAGCAGCGCAGGTGCAGCCAAAAACATTCAGTACTTC	CASSSAGAAKNIQYF
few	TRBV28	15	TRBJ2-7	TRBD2	TGTGCCAGCAGGCCTCAAACGGGACTAGAATACGAGCAGTACTTC	CASRPQTGLEYEQYF
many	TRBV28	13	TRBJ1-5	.	TGTGCCAGCAGGCCGGACGGCAATCAGCCCCAGCATTTT	CASRPDGNQPQHF
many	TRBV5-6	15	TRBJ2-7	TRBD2	TGTGCCAGCAGCCCTGGACTAGCGGTGCTTGAGGAGCAGTACTTC	CASSPGLAVLEEQYF
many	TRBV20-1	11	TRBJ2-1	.	TGCAGTGCGCGCAGAACTAGTGAGCAGTTCTTC	CSARRTSEQFF
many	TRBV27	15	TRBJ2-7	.	TGTGCCAGCAGTTTATTGCCGAAAAGCCCCAGCGAGCAGTACTTC	CASSLLPKSPSEQYF
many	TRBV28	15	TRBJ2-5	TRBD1	TGTGCCAGCAGTGTCCCGACAGGGGGCAAAGAGACCCAGTACTTC	CASSVPTGGKETQYF
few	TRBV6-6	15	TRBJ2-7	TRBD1	TGTGCCAGCAGTTATGGGGACAGGGGATCCTACGAGCAGTACTTC	CASSYGDRGSYEQYF
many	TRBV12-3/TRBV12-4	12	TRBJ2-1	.	TGTGCCAGCAGTTTAGGGGACAATGAGCAGTTCTTC	CASSLGDNEQFF
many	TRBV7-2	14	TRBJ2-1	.	TGTGCCAGCAGCTTACAAAATTCCTACAATGAGCAGTTCTTC	CASSLQNSYNEQFF
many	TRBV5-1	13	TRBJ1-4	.	TGCGCCAGCAGCTTGAGGGTCCGGGAAAAACTGTTTTTT	CASSLRVREKLFF
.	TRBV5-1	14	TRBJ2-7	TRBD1	TGCGCCAGCAGCGAACAGGGGGATATCTACGAGCAGTACTTC	CASSEQGDIYEQYF
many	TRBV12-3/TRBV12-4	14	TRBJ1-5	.	TGTGCCAGCAGTTTAGACAGGGTGGGTCAGCCCCAGCATTTT	CASSLDRVGQPQHF
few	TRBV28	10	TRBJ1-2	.	TGTGCCAGCAGTCACCGGGGCTACACCTTC	CASSHRGYTF
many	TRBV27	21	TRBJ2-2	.	TGTGCCAGCAGCCCCCGCTTCTGGGGGGGGACCTCCCCCAGGGGAGTCGGGGAGCTGTTTTTT	CASSPRFWGGTSPRGVGELFF
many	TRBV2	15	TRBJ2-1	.	TGTGCCAGCAGTGAACTGGAGTCCCCGGCATTTGAGCAGTTCTTC	CASSELESPAFEQFF
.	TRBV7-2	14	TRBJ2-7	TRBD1	TGTGCCAGCAGAAGCCTAGACAGGGCCGGCGAGCAGTACTTC	CASRSLDRAGEQYF
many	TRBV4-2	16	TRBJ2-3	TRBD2	TGTGCCAGCAGCCGGGGGGGAGCCTCTAGCACAGATACGCAGTATTTT	CASSRGGASSTDTQYF
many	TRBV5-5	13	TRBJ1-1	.	TGTGCCAGCAGCTTCGGAGCGGGCACTGAAGCTTTCTTT	CASSFGAGTEAFF
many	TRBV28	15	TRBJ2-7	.	TGTGCCAGCAGTTTGAATACAAACAAGGACTACGAGCAGTACTTC	CASSLNTNKDYEQYF
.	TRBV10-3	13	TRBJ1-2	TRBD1	TGTGCCATCAGGAAGGACAGGGATGATGGCTACACCTTC	CAIRKDRDDGYTF
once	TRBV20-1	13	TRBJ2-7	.	TGCAGTGCTGCCCGGGACGGCGACTACGAGCAGTACTTC	CSAARDGDYEQYF
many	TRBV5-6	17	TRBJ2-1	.	TGTGCCAGCAGCTTGGCACGAACAACTCCCAGTTACAATGAGCAGTTCTTC	CASSLARTTPSYNEQFF
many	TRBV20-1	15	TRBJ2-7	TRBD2	TGCAGTGCTAGAGAAGGGACTAGCGGGAGGGTCGAGCAGTACTTC	CSAREGTSGRVEQYF
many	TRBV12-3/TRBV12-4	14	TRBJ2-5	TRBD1	TGTGCCAGCAGTAACAACAGGGGAACAGAGACCCAGTACTTC	CASSNNRGTETQYF
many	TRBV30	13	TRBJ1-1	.	TGTGCCTGGAATCTGGAGATGAACACTGAAGCTTTCTTT	CAWNLEMNTEAFF
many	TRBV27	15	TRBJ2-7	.	TGTGCCAGCAGTTTATACGGAGGGGGCATCGACGAGCAGTACTTC	CASSLYGGGIDEQYF
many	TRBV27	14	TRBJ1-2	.	TGTGCCAGCAGTTTACGTGGGGCTAACTATGGCTACACCTTC	CASSLRGANYGYTF
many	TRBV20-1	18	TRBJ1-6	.	TGCAGTGCTAGAGATACTAGAGATTTAAGCTCCTATAATTCACCCCTCCACTTT	CSARDTRDLSSYNSPLHF
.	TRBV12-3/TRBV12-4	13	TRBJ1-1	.	TGTGCCAGCAGCATGCGAGGACAGAGCGAAGCTTTCTTT	CASSMRGQSEAFF
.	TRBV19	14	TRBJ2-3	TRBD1	TGTGCCAGTAGCGCGGACAGGGTAACAGATACGCAGTATTTT	CASSADRVTDTQYF
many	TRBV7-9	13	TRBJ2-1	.	TGTGCCAGCAGCTTAGGGACAGAGGTTGAGCAGTTCTTC	CASSLGTEVEQFF
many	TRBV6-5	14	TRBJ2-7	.	TGTGCCAGCCACCTGATTCAAACCTCCTACGAGCAGTACTTC	CASHLIQTSYEQYF
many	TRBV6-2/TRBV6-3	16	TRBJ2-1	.	TGTGCCATCAAAGGGCCCACGGGCAGGGGTGGCAATGAGCAGTTCTTC	CAIKGPTGRGGNEQFF
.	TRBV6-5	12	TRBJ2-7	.	TGTGCCAGCAGTTACCCATCCGGCGAGCAGTACTTC	CASSYPSGEQYF
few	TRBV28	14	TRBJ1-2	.	TGTGCCAGCAGTAGGAACAGGGTTAACTATGGCTACACCTTC	CASSRNRVNYGYTF
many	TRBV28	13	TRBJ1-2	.	TGTGCCAGCAGTGGGGGTAAGGACTATGGCTACACCTTC	CASSGGKDYGYTF
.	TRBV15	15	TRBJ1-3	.	TGTGCCACCAGCCTCAGAGGACAATCTGGAAACACCATATATTTT	CATSLRGQSGNTIYF
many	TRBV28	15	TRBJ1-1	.	TGTGCCAGCAGTTTAAATTGGAAGGGCAACACTGAAGCTTTCTTT	CASSLNWKGNTEAFF
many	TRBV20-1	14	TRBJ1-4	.	TGCAGTGCTAGCGGACATGCGGAAAGTGAAAAACTGTTTTTT	CSASGHAESEKLFF
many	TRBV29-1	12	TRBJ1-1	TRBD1	TGCAGCGTTGAGGCAGGGGGCACTGAAGCTTTCTTT	CSVEAGGTEAFF
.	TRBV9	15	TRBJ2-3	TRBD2	TGTGCCAGCAGCGTCGGATTAGCGGGAGTTGAAACGCAGTATTTT	CASSVGLAGVETQYF
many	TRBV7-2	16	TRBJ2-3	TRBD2	TGTGCCAGCAGCTTTGGATACGGGCGGGGGTCAGATACGCAGTATTTT	CASSFGYGRGSDTQYF
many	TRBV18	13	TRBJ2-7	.	TGTGCCAGCTCACCGAGAGGGACCCACGAGCAGTACTTC	CASSPRGTHEQYF
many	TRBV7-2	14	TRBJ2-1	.	TGTGCCAGCAGCCCAACCGACAGAGACAATGAGCAGTTCTTC	CASSPTDRDNEQFF
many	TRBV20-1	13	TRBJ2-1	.	TGCAGTGCTAGAGTTCCAGGGCCGGATGAGCAGTTCTTC	CSARVPGPDEQFF